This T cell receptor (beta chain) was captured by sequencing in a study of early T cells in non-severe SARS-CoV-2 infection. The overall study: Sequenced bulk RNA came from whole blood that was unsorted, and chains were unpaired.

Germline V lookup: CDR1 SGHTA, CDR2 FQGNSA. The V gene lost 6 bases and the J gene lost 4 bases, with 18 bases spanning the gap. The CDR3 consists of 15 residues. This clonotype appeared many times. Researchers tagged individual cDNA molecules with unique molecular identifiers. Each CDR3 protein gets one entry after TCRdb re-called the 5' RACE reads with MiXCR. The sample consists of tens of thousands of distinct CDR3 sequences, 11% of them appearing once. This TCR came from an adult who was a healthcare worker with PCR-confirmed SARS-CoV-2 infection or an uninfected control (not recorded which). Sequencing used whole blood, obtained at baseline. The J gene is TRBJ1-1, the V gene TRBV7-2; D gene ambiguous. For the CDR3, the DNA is TGTGCCAGCAGTCGAGGTGGGGTGGTACTCACTGAAGCTTTCTTT. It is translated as CASSRGGVVLTEAFF.